Listed here are 13 T cell receptor beta chains from one sample, sequenced in a study of cytomegalovirus exposure and HLA in healthy donors. A multiplex PCR was run with 60 Vbeta primers and 13 Jbeta primers. The table came from immunoSEQ multiplex PCR; TCRdb's copy has only in-frame clones and leaves some out. The sample lists under 300,000 clones, roughly 85% occurring once. The specimen was PBMCs. These TCRs come from a man aged 35 to 55 in good health and CMV-seropositive.

The chain has TRBV29-1 and TRBJ1-1; 8 bases fit TRBD1. Germline V CDR1 and CDR2: SQVTM, ANQGSEA. J gave up 6 bases and V 3 bases, and 12 bases lay outside the gene matches. CDR3 size: 15 residues. The CDR3 loop is CSVEAGGPLRAEAFF. In DNA form, the CDR3 reads TGCAGCGTTGAGGCAGGGGGCCCTTTAAGGGCTGAAGCTTTCTTT.

The chain recombines TRBV6-6 with TRBJ2-5; maybe TRBD1 (6 bases). The DNA matches TRBJ2-7 better at its end, which makes the J call doubtful. Per germline, CDR1 MNHNY and CDR2 SVGAGI (reference sequence). The CDR3 loop spans 12 amino acids. CDR3 nucleotide sequence: TGTGCCAGCAGTCGACAGGTCTACGAGCAGTACTTC. Protein product: CASSRQVYEQYF.

This clone is a singleton in its sample. This chain connects TRBV4-2 to TRBJ1-1; the D is unclear. Trimming took off 0 bases at V and 4 bases at J, with 9 bases between the two ends. The CDR3 is 14 amino acids. The germline CDR1 and CDR2 sequences are LGHNA and YNFKEQ. The CDR3 DNA follows: TGTGCCAGCAGCCAAGATTTCGGAGGCACTGAAGCTTTCTTT. This encodes CASSQDFGGTEAFF.

The chain is built from TRBV7-3 and TRBJ2-1; 9 nucleotides agree with TRBD2. J gave up 2 bases and V 2 bases, and 1 base lay outside the gene matches. The CDR3 is 15 residues long. CDR1 SGHTA and CDR2 FQGTGA come from the germline V gene. In DNA, the CDR3 is TGTGCCAGCAGCTTAGGCGGGAGGGCCTACAATGAGCAGTTCTTC. Its translation: CASSLGGRAYNEQFF.

The chain combines TRBV25-1 with TRBJ1-6; weak D call: TRBD1 (5 bases). The CDR3 totals 15 residues. Germline values: CDR1 MGHDK, CDR2 SYGVNS. Trimming removed 4 bases at V and 9 bases at J, with 16 bases between. Written as DNA, the CDR3 is TGTGCCAGCAGTGGGTCGCAGGGTGAGGTTTCACCCCTCCACTTT. Amino acids: CASSGSQGEVSPLHF.

The rearrangement links TRBV9 to TRBJ2-3; the match to TRBD2 covers 10 bases. Trimming took 0 bases from V and 3 from J; bases not matched to a gene: 7. The CDR3 totals 17 residues. Germline-derived CDR1 and CDR2 are SGDLS and YYNGEE. The CDR3 here is CASSVEASGSVTDTQYF. Here the CDR3 DNA reads TGTGCCAGCAGCGTAGAGGCTAGCGGGAGCGTGACAGATACGCAGTATTTT.

The rearrangement uses TRBV18 and TRBJ1-1; TRBD1 matches 7 bases. With V trimmed by 0 bases and J by 5 bases, 6 bases remained unmatched. Germline lookup yields CDR1 KGHSH and CDR2 LQKENI. The length of the CDR3 is 15 residues. In DNA form, the CDR3 reads TGTGCCAGCTCACCACCAGGGGGCCAGGGGACTGAAGCTTTCTTT. The encoded protein is CASSPPGGQGTEAFF.

V gene TRBV7-8 combines with J gene TRBJ1-3; 8 bases are shared with TRBD1. This CDR3 contains 15 residues. Per germline, CDR1 SGHVS and CDR2 FQNEAQ. V lost 6 bases and J lost 3; bases outside the gene matches: 7. The DNA of the CDR3 is TGTGCCAGCAGACTTAAACAGGGGGATGGAAACACCATATATTTT. Protein: CASRLKQGDGNTIYF.

The chain joins TRBV6-5 to TRBJ2-7; 9 positions agree with TRBD2. The CDR3 length is 13 residues. The germline CDR1 and CDR2 sequences are MNHEY and SVGAGI. V was pared by 6 bases and J by 7 bases, with 7 bases of the junction left unmatched. The CDR3 DNA sequence: TGTGCCAGCAGCCGGACTAGCGAGCAAGAGCAGTACTTC. Translated: CASSRTSEQEQYF.

J is TRBJ2-7 and V is TRBV29-1; maybe TRBD2 (6 bases). The length of the CDR3 is 12 residues. CDR1 and CDR2 from the germline V gene are SQVTM and ANQGSEA. V gave up 1 base and J gave up 2 bases, with 6 bases separating them. CDR3 in DNA: TGCAGCGTTGAAGGCGGGACCTACGAGCAGTACTTC. Encoded protein: CSVEGGTYEQYF.

CDR3 amino acids: CASSLPSSGANVLTF. The CDR3 region has the DNA TGTGCCAGCAGCTTGCCTAGCTCTGGGGCCAACGTCCTGACTTTC. The V and J genes are TRBV7-9 and TRBJ2-6; D gene uncertain. Trimming took off 3 bases at V and 0 bases at J, with 6 bases between the two ends. From germline, CDR1 is SEHNR and CDR2 FQNEAQ (reference sequence). The CDR3 totals 15 residues.

The V and J genes are TRBV5-1 and TRBJ2-7, with TRBD2 matching 8 bases. V lost 10 bases, J lost 5 bases, and 14 bases stayed unmatched. Looked up from germline, CDR1 is SGHRS and CDR2 is YFSETQ. The CDR3 totals 14 residues. The CDR3 loop is CASQSGLEGDEQYF. The CDR3 coding sequence is TGCGCCTCGCAATCGGGACTAGAGGGTGACGAGCAGTACTTC.

The chain employs TRBV15 and TRBJ1-5; D ambiguous. This CDR3 is 15 amino acids long. The V gene's germline CDR1 is LNHNV and CDR2 YYDKDF (reference sequence). Trimming removed 1 base from V and 7 bases from J, with 14 bases in between. The CDR3 loop is CATSRVGKEEQPQHF. The CDR3 region has the DNA TGTGCCACCAGCAGAGTGGGTAAGGAGGAGCAGCCCCAGCATTTT.